This record looks at one TCR beta chain sequence and its context. As yet, its antigen is unknown. This entry comes from a study of cytomegalovirus exposure and HLA in healthy donors. Across the study: Prior work identified around 120 million unique TCR beta sequences in roughly 180 million T cells.

Study observations and caveats: Later work found most CMV-associated TCR beta chains apparently HLA-restricted. There were 150 or so TCR beta chains listed as cytomegalovirus-associated.

CDR1 is DFQATT and CDR2 is SNEGSKA in the germline V gene (reference sequence). V lost 3 bases and J lost 4, with 6 bases in between. The CDR3 sequence is 11 residues long. A multiplex PCR was run with 60 Vbeta primers and 13 Jbeta primers. TCRdb keeps only in-frame clones here, not all; method: immunoSEQ multiplex PCR. The sample records about 34,000 clones, roughly 82% being singletons. Specimen: PBMCs. The receptor was isolated from a woman aged 18-29 years in good health and CMV-seropositive. The chain joins TRBV20-1 to TRBJ1-2; unclear D gene. CDR3 nucleotides: TGCAGTGCTAGTTCCAGCTATGGCTACACCTTC. This encodes CSASSSYGYTF.